Below, 8 T cell receptor beta chains from the same sample are listed, as sequenced in a study of T cells in narcolepsy. The table came from immunoSEQ multiplex PCR; TCRdb's copy has only in-frame clones and leaves some out. The sample lists 26,000 or so clones; about 80% were seen once. Sequenced: CD45RA- memory CD4+ T cells from PBMCs. The receptor source for this set is a human donor with narcolepsy.

J is TRBJ2-7 and V is TRBV19; 12 bases line up with TRBD2. Judging by the DNA end, TRBJ2-1 fits better; the J call may be wrong. The CDR3 extends over 16 amino acids. Germline V gene data show CDR1 as LNHDA and CDR2 as SQIVND (reference sequence). The CDR3 DNA follows: TGTGCCAGTAGTACTAGCGGGGGGGCCCTCTCCTACGAGCAGTTCTTC. Protein: CASSTSGGALSYEQFF.

This clone occurred once. The J gene is TRBJ2-5, the V gene TRBV25-1; 7 bases are shared with TRBD2. The CDR3 extends over 15 amino acids. In germline, CDR1 is MGHDK, CDR2 SYGVNS. The trim removed 4 bases at V and 5 bases at J, leaving 10 bases unmatched. The CDR3 loop is CASSVPSGLSETQYF. The CDR3 coding sequence is TGTGCCAGCAGTGTACCCTCGGGACTATCGGAGACCCAGTACTTC. Full variable domain (outside the CDR3, taken from reference TRBV25-1 and TRBJ2-5): EADIYQTPRYLVIGTGKKITLECSQTMGHDKMYWYQQDPGMELHLIHYSYGVNSTEKGDLSSESTVSRIRTEHFPLTLESARPSHTSQYLCASSVPSGLSETQYFGPGTRLLVL.

The chain is built from TRBV5-6 and TRBJ2-4; D call uncertain. V gave up 4 bases and J gave up 0 bases, with 8 bases separating them. The CDR3 contains 14 residues. Germline-derived CDR1 and CDR2 are SGHDT and YYEEEE. CDR3 in DNA: TGTGCCAGCAGCCCGCACATAGCCAAAAACATTCAGTACTTC. Its protein is CASSPHIAKNIQYF. The complete variable domain, with remaining parts taken from reference TRBV5-6 and TRBJ2-4, reads DAGVTQSPTHLIKTRGQQVTLRCSPKSGHDTVSWYQQALGQGPQFIFQYYEEEERQRGNFPDRFSGHQFPNYSSELNVNALLLGDSALYLCASSPHIAKNIQYFGAGTRLSVL.

On this clone itself: The sample carries other DNA sequences with the same CDR3. The V gene is TRBV6-6, the J gene TRBJ2-7; 16 positions agree with TRBD2. This CDR3 is 16 amino acids long. In germline, CDR1 is MNHNY, CDR2 SVGAGI (reference sequence). The ends lost 8 bases at V and 1 base at J; junction bases unmatched: 5. CDR3 residues: CASRGLAGGSSYEQYF. For the CDR3, the DNA is TGTGCCAGCCGGGGACTAGCGGGGGGGAGTTCCTACGAGCAGTACTTC.

The rearrangement links TRBV5-1 to TRBJ2-5; maybe TRBD1 (6 bases). V was shortened by 4 bases and J by 1 base, with 11 bases between the two germline ends. CDR3 length: 14 amino acids. The germline V gene has CDR1 SGHRS and CDR2 YFSETQ. The DNA for the CDR3 is TGCGCCAGCAGCCTAGGACAGTCCCAAGAGACCCAGTACTTC. Amino acids: CASSLGQSQETQYF.

V usage is TRBV7-2 and J usage is TRBJ2-2; D is possibly TRBD2 (5 bases). V was cut by 5 bases and J by 4 bases, with 14 bases left in between. This CDR3 contains 15 residues. Germline V CDR1 and CDR2: SGHTA, FQGNSA. The CDR3 spells CASSPEGILTGELFF. CDR3 in DNA: TGTGCCAGCAGCCCCGAGGGCATCCTCACCGGGGAGCTGTTTTTT.

The rearrangement joins TRBV6-5 to TRBJ1-1; D gene ambiguous. Deletions cut 6 bases from V and 0 bases from J, with 11 bases between. In germline, CDR1 is MNHEY, CDR2 SVGAGI. The CDR3 is 14 amino acids. The CDR3 sequence is CASRHRSMNTEAFF. CDR3 sequence (DNA): TGTGCCAGCAGACATAGGTCCATGAACACTGAAGCTTTCTTT.

This clone was detected a few times. The gene calls are TRBV6-6 and TRBJ2-2; D unresolved. The CDR3 length is 15 residues. With 6 bases removed from V and 0 bases from J, the gap between germline ends came to 11 bases. CDR1 and CDR2 from the germline V gene are MNHNY and SVGAGI (reference sequence). Here the CDR3 DNA reads TGTGCCAGCAGGCTACCGTCGACGAACACCGGGGAGCTGTTTTTT. The encoded protein is CASRLPSTNTGELFF.